This T cell receptor (beta chain) originates from a study of massively parallel sequencing of T cell beta chains (dated 2009 in TCRdb). As for the study more broadly: Using 5'-RACE, Illumina short-read sequencing and a dedicated short-read assembly strategy, the study profiled the diversity of human TCR beta CDR3 in peripheral blood.

The study at large found these results: Only approximately 23,000 (roughly 67%) of the clonotypes could be assigned a unique TRBV gene. Among approximately 35,000 distinct clonotypes, 50% to 80% of clonotypes but only 15% to 20% of assemblies were accounted for by single-copy clonotypes. Since the RNA was pooled from many donors, the results show population-average clonotype abundance and not the repertoire of any individual. When the data were subsampled, the number of clonotypes climbed linearly as read number increased, indicating that sequencing depth was far from saturation. Usage of TRBV genes spanned from roughly 0.01% for TRBV17 up to 24.6% for TRBV20-1, while TRBJ usage spanned from roughly 1.6% for TRBJ2-6 up to roughly 15% for TRBJ2-1. The reported gene usage frequencies may have been skewed by preferential PCR amplification of some TRBV and TRBJ sequences. CDR3 beta lengths ranging from 21 to 81 nucleotides were observed, with a peak at 45 nucleotides. Most clonotypes (about 65% of the roughly 35,000) were supported by a single sequence read, which could in principle inflate apparent diversity.

The donor pool comprised roughly 380 males and some 160 females, all aged about 18 to 45 years. From 165 liters of pooled peripheral blood, peripheral leukocyte polyA+ RNA was isolated. A commercial mRNA preparation from normal human peripheral blood leukocytes pooled from approximately 570 individuals was used as the starting material. At the junction V is shortened by 7 bases and J by 0 bases, with 10 bases in between. Taken from the germline V gene, the CDR1 and CDR2 loops are SQVTM and ANQGSEA. The CDR3 measures 13 amino acids from cysteine to phenylalanine. Of all the DNA, just the CDR3 is kept, 39 bases in frame from base 1. For sequencing, an Illumina Genome Analyzer II was employed. Two rounds of nested PCR with TRBC1/TRBC2-specific primers produced a RACE product of about 520 bp, and the RACE product was then gel-purified. First-strand cDNA was made with a TRBC-specific primer plus a template-switching oligonucleotide, which provided a 5' anchor for RACE. Because the RACE amplicon was too long to sequence directly with short reads, the RACE amplicon was concatemerized by ligation and then sheared by sonication. PAGE was used to isolate a size fraction of 100 to 300 bp, and that fraction then underwent shotgun sequencing on the Illumina platform. Sequencing on an Illumina GAII produced 18.8 million 36-nt reads and 21.7 million 50-nt single-end reads in separate runs. The study's own analysis went as follows. Assembly of the pooled about 38,000,000 reads was performed with iSSAKE using parameters -m 15, -o 2 and -r 0.7. Reads that aligned to the ends of Ensembl TRBV gene predictions and carried unmatched junctional bases were used to seed de novo CDR3 beta assemblies. Clonotype abundance was estimated as the number of matching assembled contigs, not raw read depth. Of the assembled clonotypes, approximately 2,100 (approximately 5.9%) were found to have in-frame stop codons and were removed, so that approximately 35,000 productive clonotypes were retained. Sanger sequencing of cloned RACE products gave hundreds of unique TCR sequences, and roughly 73% of them were also found in the Illumina assembly. In-frame beta chains were kept once TCRdb had trimmed the public reads at Q25 with fastp and called clones with MiXCR. Every entry covers one CDR3 protein and lists the most common genes and DNA from its rows. The authors' filters were not applied to this entry. The sample table contains 3,500 to 5,000 distinct CDR3 sequences; only one count was recorded for roughly two fifths of them. The ten largest make up around 3.1% of the sample.

In the case of this clonotype: It lacks a known antigen. Base qualities are not recorded, but no much larger clone differs from it by a single base.

The material sequenced was commercial RNA from peripheral blood pooled from many donors. This sequence originates from a pool of human donors in good health; the sample was commercial RNA pooled from many donors. Recombination linked TRBV29-1 to TRBJ2-1; the D call is tentative, TRBD1 or TRBD2, as each matches 5 bases. CDR3 region: CSASGGSYNEQFF. The DNA sequence reads TGCAGCGCTTCTGGGGGCTCCTACAATGAGCAGTTCTTC.